The 29 T cell receptor beta chains below all came from one sample that was sequenced in a study of T cell responses to AZD1222 COVID-19 vaccine. Produced via immunoSEQ multiplex PCR; TCRdb's table is partial and in-frame only. The sample records some 150,000 clones, 75% to 90% being singletons. The input for sequencing was peripheral blood, taken 28 days after the second AZD1222 dose. The receptors here all came from an adult who received the AZD1222 COVID-19 vaccine.

The chain couples TRBV6-2 or TRBV6-3 to TRBJ1-5; 8 bases fit TRBD1. V lost 0 bases to trimming and J lost 7 bases; unmatched junction nucleotides: 8. CDR1 and CDR2 (germline): MNHEY, SVGEGT. CDR3 length: 16 amino acids. The DNA of the CDR3 is TGTGCCAGCAGTTACTCGTCCGGACAGGGTAGCCAGCCCCAGCATTTT. It translates to CASSYSSGQGSQPQHF.

The chain recombines TRBV29-1 with TRBJ2-7; 7 bases fit TRBD1. The CDR3 loop spans 12 amino acids. Germline lookup yields CDR1 SQVTM and CDR2 ANQGSEA. J gave up 5 bases and V 6 bases, and 7 bases lay outside the gene matches. CDR3 nucleotide sequence: TGCAGCGTGAGACAGGGAATCCACGAGCAGTACTTC. It is translated as CSVRQGIHEQYF.

The rearrangement joins TRBV6-2 or TRBV6-3 to TRBJ2-7; D remains ambiguous. Looked up from germline, CDR1 is MNHEY and CDR2 is SVGEGT. Trimming stripped 5 bases from V and 2 bases from J, with 10 bases between. This CDR3 is 13 amino acids long. The DNA for the CDR3 is TGTGCCAGCAGTCTAGGGCCAACCTACGAGCAGTACTTC. As protein: CASSLGPTYEQYF.

This chain uses TRBV2 with TRBJ1-6, with 8 bases that match TRBD1. CDR1 SNHLY and CDR2 FYNNEI come from the germline V gene. This CDR3 is built from 14 residues. Trimming cost V 7 bases and J 9 bases; bases outside gene matches: 8. CDR3 region: CASTRGQGSSPLHF. In nucleotides, the CDR3 is TGTGCCAGCACCAGGGGGCAGGGTAGTTCACCCCTCCACTTT. The full variable domain, in which reference TRBV2 and TRBJ1-6 provide the parts outside the CDR3, is EPEVTQTPSHQVTQMGQEVILRCVPISNHLYFYWYRQILGQKVEFLVSFYNNEISEKSEIFDDQFSVERPDGSNFTLKIRSTKLEDSAMYFCASTRGQGSSPLHFGNGTRLTVT.

This chain links TRBV18 with TRBJ1-1; possibly TRBD1 for D (6 bases). The CDR3 is 16 residues long. Germline CDR1 and CDR2: KGHSH and LQKENI. The germline V and J ends were trimmed by 3 bases and 1 base, with 15 bases remaining between them. CDR3 sequence: CASSPFLAGANTEAFF. The CDR3, as DNA: TGTGCCAGCTCACCCTTTCTGGCAGGGGCGAACACTGAAGCTTTCTTT.

The rearrangement links TRBV10-3 to TRBJ2-3; weak D call: TRBD1 (5 bases). This CDR3 is built from 15 residues. Deletions cut 2 bases from V and 5 bases from J, with 14 bases between. From germline, CDR1 is ENHRY and CDR2 SYGVKD. DNA for the CDR3: TGTGCCATCAGTGAGGGAAATGCCCAGGGAGATACGCAGTATTTT. Encoded protein: CAISEGNAQGDTQYF.

The chain recombines TRBV9 with TRBJ2-7; D possibly corresponds to TRBD2 (6 bases). The germline V gene has CDR1 SGDLS and CDR2 YYNGEE. Trimming removed 0 bases at V and 2 bases at J, with 12 bases between. The CDR3 is made up of 15 amino acids. DNA of the CDR3: TGTGCCAGCAGCGTAGGCGGACTACAAACCTACGAGCAGTACTTC. Residues: CASSVGGLQTYEQYF. The whole variable domain, filled in from reference TRBV9 and TRBJ2-7, reads DSGVTQTPKHLITATGQRVTLRCSPRSGDLSVYWYQQSLDQGLQFLIQYYNGEERAKGNILERFSAQQFPDLHSELNLSSLELGDSALYFCASSVGGLQTYEQYFGPGTRLTVT.

The chain uses TRBV9 and TRBJ2-3; D unresolved. The CDR3 has 15 residues. CDR1 is SGDLS and CDR2 is YYNGEE in the germline V gene. The V gene lost 3 bases and the J gene lost 5 bases, with 16 bases spanning the gap. CDR3: CASSAKQDPKDTQYF. CDR3 nucleotides: TGTGCCAGCAGCGCTAAGCAGGACCCCAAAGATACGCAGTATTTT.

The genes are TRBV7-9 and TRBJ2-1; 9 bases map to TRBD2. The CDR3 sequence is 17 residues long. V was clipped by 6 bases and J by 5 bases; unmatched bases: 14. Germline assignment: CDR1 SEHNR and CDR2 FQNEAQ (reference sequence). CDR3: CASRPFAGLARNNEQFF. CDR3 coding DNA: TGTGCCAGCAGGCCCTTCGCAGGACTAGCGAGAAACAATGAGCAGTTCTTC.

V usage is TRBV29-1 and J usage is TRBJ2-5; D remains unclear. Germline CDR1 reads SQVTM; CDR2 reads ANQGSEA. The CDR3 loop spans 11 amino acids. Trimming took 4 bases from V and 4 from J, leaving 7 bases between them. CDR3 DNA sequence: TGCAGCGTTGCCGACTCAGAGACCCAGTACTTC. This gives the protein CSVADSETQYF.

The CDR3 loop reads CASSPGQGLNEQFF. CDR3 in DNA: TGTGCCAGCAGCCCCGGACAGGGCCTCAATGAGCAGTTCTTC. The chain recombines TRBV11-2 with TRBJ2-1; 8 bases match TRBD1. The germline gives CDR1 SGHAT, CDR2 FQNNGV. The CDR3 runs to 14 residues. V lost 5 bases to trimming and J lost 6 bases; unmatched junction nucleotides: 6.

This chain joins TRBV5-1 and TRBJ2-5, with TRBD1 matching over 7 bases. J lost 7 bases, V lost 3 bases, and 6 bases had no gene match. CDR1 is SGHRS, CDR2 YFSETQ, per germline. The CDR3 is made up of 13 amino acids. The CDR3 sequence: CASSSRGLATQYF. The CDR3 DNA sequence: TGCGCCAGCAGCTCAAGGGGGCTCGCGACCCAGTACTTC. The full variable domain, with the rest looked up from reference TRBV5-1 and TRBJ2-5, is KAGVTQTPRYLIKTRGQQVTLSCSPISGHRSVSWYQQTPGQGLQFLFEYFSETQRNKGNFPGRFSGRQFSNSRSEMNVSTLELGDSALYLCASSSRGLATQYFGPGTRLLVL.

V and J are TRBV15 and TRBJ2-2, with D uncertain. The CDR3 covers 15 residues. The germline CDR1 and CDR2 sequences are LNHNV and YYDKDF (reference sequence). The V end lost 0 bases, the J end lost 2 bases, and 7 bases lay between the germline ends. The CDR3 DNA follows: TGTGCCACCAGCAGAGAGAGGACCAACACCGGGGAGCTGTTTTTT. Translated: CATSRERTNTGELFF.

The chain recombines TRBV6-5 with TRBJ1-1; the D gene is possibly TRBD1 (6 bases). Germline CDR1 is MNHEY and CDR2 is SVGAGI. V lost 6 bases to trimming and J lost 9 bases, with 20 bases between them. The CDR3 covers 14 residues. The CDR3 spells CASSRNREGGKAFF. The CDR3 DNA reads TGTGCCAGCAGCCGGAACAGGGAGGGTGGGAAAGCTTTCTTT.

The V gene is TRBV7-2, the J gene TRBJ1-2; 9 bases agree with TRBD1. J lost 7 bases, V lost 5 bases, and 8 bases had no gene match. This CDR3 contains 14 residues. In germline, CDR1 is SGHTA, CDR2 FQGNSA. CDR3 DNA sequence: TGTGCCAGCAGCCTCCGACAGGGGGTCTCTGGCTACACCTTC. This sequence encodes CASSLRQGVSGYTF.

This clone was seen only once. V gene TRBV7-9 combines with J gene TRBJ1-4; 9 positions agree with TRBD1. From germline, CDR1 is SEHNR and CDR2 FQNEAQ (reference sequence). There are 16 residues in the CDR3. With V trimmed by 4 bases and J by 1 base, 4 bases remained unmatched. The CDR3 DNA reads as TGTGCCAGCAGCTGGCGGACAGGGGAAACTAATGAAAAACTGTTTTTT. It specifies CASSWRTGETNEKLFF.

The V gene is TRBV7-2, the J gene TRBJ2-1; D gene ambiguous. The CDR3 runs to 15 residues. Trimming removed 4 bases from V and 1 base from J, with 11 bases in between. The germline gives CDR1 SGHTA, CDR2 FQGNSA. CDR3 sequence (DNA): TGTGCCAGCAGCTATGCCGGTAGTTCCTACAATGAGCAGTTCTTC. Translation gives CASSYAGSSYNEQFF. The full variable domain, in which reference TRBV7-2 and TRBJ2-1 provide the parts outside the CDR3, is GAGVSQSPSNKVTEKGKDVELRCDPISGHTALYWYRQSLGQGLEFLIYFQGNSAPDKSGLPSDRFSAERTGGSVSTLTIQRTQQEDSAVYLCASSYAGSSYNEQFFGPGTRLTVL.

The V and J genes are TRBV28 and TRBJ1-6, with D perhaps matching TRBD1 (6 bases). V was pared by 6 bases and J by 7 bases, with 16 bases between. CDR3 length: 15 amino acids. In germline, CDR1 is MDHEN, CDR2 SYDVKM. The CDR3 coding sequence is TGTGCCAGCAGCCCAGAGGGGGTTATGAATTCACCCCTCCACTTT. It specifies CASSPEGVMNSPLHF.

The J gene is TRBJ2-3, the V gene TRBV5-4; tentatively, D is TRBD1 (9 bases). This CDR3 contains 18 residues. V shed 4 bases and J shed 4 bases, with 25 bases lying between them. Per the germline V gene, CDR1 is SGHNT and CDR2 is YYREEE (reference sequence). The chain's CDR3 is CASSPGGRGTGRADTQYF. The CDR3 DNA reads as TGTGCCAGCAGCCCGGGAGGGCGTGGGACAGGGCGCGCAGATACGCAGTATTTT. Drawing the rest from reference TRBV5-4 and TRBJ2-3, the complete variable domain is ETGVTQSPTHLIKTRGQQVTLRCSSQSGHNTVSWYQQALGQGPQFIFQYYREEENGRGNFPPRFSGLQFPNYSSELNVNALELDDSALYLCASSPGGRGTGRADTQYFGPGTRLTVL.

This clone was detected a few times. The chain recombines TRBV7-2 with TRBJ2-7; D unclear. The CDR3 is 14 residues long. Germline V gene data show CDR1 as SGHTA and CDR2 as FQGNSA. The V end lost 2 bases, the J end lost 3 bases, and 11 bases lay between the germline ends. The CDR3 DNA follows: TGTGCCAGCAGCTTAAATAGAGCTGACTACGAGCAGTACTTC. Amino acid sequence: CASSLNRADYEQYF.

The chain employs TRBV24-1 and TRBJ2-1; 9 positions match TRBD2. Germline V gene data show CDR1 as KGHDR and CDR2 as SFDVKD. The CDR3 spans 15 residues. V dropped 4 bases and J dropped 4; count of bases not matched to a gene: 4. CDR3 DNA sequence: TGTGCCACCAGTGACCCTAGCGGGACATACAATGAGCAGTTCTTC. It encodes CATSDPSGTYNEQFF.

The rearrangement uses TRBV28 and TRBJ1-3, with a possible D match to TRBD1 (5 bases). V was clipped by 7 bases and J by 0 bases, with 19 bases between them. This CDR3 is built from 17 residues. Looked up from germline, CDR1 is MDHEN and CDR2 is SYDVKM. Here the CDR3 DNA reads TGTGCCAGCAACCGGGGCGGCGGACAAGTCTCTGGAAACACCATATATTTT. It yields the protein CASNRGGGQVSGNTIYF. Looking up the rest from reference TRBV28 and TRBJ1-3 gives the full variable domain: DVKVTQSSRYLVKRTGEKVFLECVQDMDHENMFWYRQDPGLGLRLIYFSYDVKMKEKGDIPEGYSVSREKKERFSLILESASTNQTSMYLCASNRGGGQVSGNTIYFGEGSWLTVV.

The CDR3 DNA follows: TGTGCCAGCAGCTTAGTTGAGGGGGCGGCTAATTCACCCCTCCACTTT. It encodes CASSLVEGAANSPLHF. The V call is TRBV11-2, the J call TRBJ1-6; 7 positions match TRBD1. The CDR3 runs to 16 residues. Looked up from germline, CDR1 is SGHAT and CDR2 is FQNNGV. J was trimmed by 6 bases and V by 1 base; bases with no gene match: 6.

V is TRBV11-2 and J is TRBJ2-1; tentatively, D is TRBD2 (5 bases). CDR3 size: 16 residues. Trimming took off 5 bases at V and 8 bases at J, with 22 bases between the two ends. Germline lookup yields CDR1 SGHAT and CDR2 FQNNGV. CDR3: CASSLRGMGANDEQFF. The CDR3 DNA reads TGTGCCAGCAGCCTAAGAGGCATGGGAGCGAACGATGAGCAGTTCTTC.

The CDR3: CASSQHPGGNTGELFF. The DNA of the CDR3 is TGTGCCAGCAGCCAGCACCCAGGGGGGAACACCGGGGAGCTGTTTTTT. This chain uses TRBV5-4 with TRBJ2-2; 7 bases are shared with TRBD1. Looked up from germline, CDR1 is SGHNT and CDR2 is YYREEE (reference sequence). The CDR3 spans 16 residues. Trimming removed 4 bases from V and 1 base from J; junction bases left unmatched: 7.

The chain recombines TRBV7-2 with TRBJ2-5, with 7 bases aligning to TRBD2. CDR1 SGHTA and CDR2 FQGNSA come from the germline V gene. Germline trimming cut 2 bases from V and 2 bases from J; bases unmatched to any gene: 8. The CDR3 length is 16 residues. The CDR3 reads CASSLSHGRGQETQYF. The DNA of the CDR3 is TGTGCCAGCAGCTTATCCCACGGGCGGGGGCAAGAGACCCAGTACTTC.

J is TRBJ2-6 and V is TRBV29-1; no definite D call. CDR1 is SQVTM, CDR2 ANQGSEA, per germline. V was clipped by 2 bases and J by 0 bases, with 8 bases between them. The CDR3 is 15 amino acids. CDR3 nucleotides: TGCAGCGTTGAAATATCAGGCTCTGGGGCCAACGTCCTGACTTTC. Amino acids: CSVEISGSGANVLTF.

The rearrangement links TRBV5-6 to TRBJ2-5; no reliable D call. The germline V gene encodes CDR1 SGHDT and CDR2 YYEEEE. Trimming left V 4 bases short and J 5 bases short, with 12 bases between. The CDR3 is 13 residues long. CDR3 region: CASSNPIGETQYF. The CDR3 DNA is TGTGCCAGCAGCAATCCGATAGGGGAGACCCAGTACTTC.

The rearrangement joins TRBV28 to TRBJ1-3; D unresolved. V dropped 5 bases and J dropped 3 bases, with 14 bases sitting between them. The CDR3 is 15 residues long. Germline V gene data show CDR1 as MDHEN and CDR2 as SYDVKM. The CDR3 region has the DNA TGTGCCAGCAGTCCGGCCCGGGGAATTGGAAACACCATATATTTT. It yields the protein CASSPARGIGNTIYF.